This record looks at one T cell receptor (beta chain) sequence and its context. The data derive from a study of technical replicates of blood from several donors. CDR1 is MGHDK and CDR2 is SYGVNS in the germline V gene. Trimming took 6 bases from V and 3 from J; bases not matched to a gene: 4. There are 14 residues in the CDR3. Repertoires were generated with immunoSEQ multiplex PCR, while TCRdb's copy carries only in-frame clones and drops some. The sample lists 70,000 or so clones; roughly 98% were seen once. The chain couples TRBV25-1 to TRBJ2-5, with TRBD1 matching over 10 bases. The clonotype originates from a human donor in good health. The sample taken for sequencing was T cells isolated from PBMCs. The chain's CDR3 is CASSGQGGKETQYF. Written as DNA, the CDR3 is TGTGCCAGCAGCGGACAGGGGGGGAAAGAGACCCAGTACTTC.